This T cell receptor (beta chain) was captured by sequencing in a study of cytomegalovirus exposure and HLA in healthy donors. 13 Jbeta primers and 60 Vbeta primers were used for the PCR. Sequenced by immunoSEQ multiplex PCR; TCRdb stores in-frame clones only, minus some. Among 130,000 to 150,000 clones listed, about 79% were seen once. The CDR3 sequence is 14 residues long. Germline V gene sequence: CDR1 ENHRY, CDR2 SYGVKD. Trimming left V 4 bases short and J 4 bases short, with 13 bases between. This clone was recorded a few times. Sequencing was carried out using PBMCs. V usage is TRBV10-3 and J usage is TRBJ1-2; possible D gene TRBD1, 5 bases. This TCR was recovered from a man in his forties in good health and CMV-seropositive. DNA for the CDR3: TGTGCCATCAGTGCCGACCTGGGGGGCTATGGCTACACCTTC. The encoded protein is CAISADLGGYGYTF.